Shown below are 27 T cell receptor beta chains from a single sample sequenced in a study of shared clonotypes between healthy human individuals. Assay used: immunoSEQ multiplex PCR; TCRdb lists only in-frame clones, some missing. The data show some 680,000 clones, about 80% seen once. The sample was memory CD4+ T cells sorted from blood. Subset: CD45RA-negative fraction. These receptors came from a woman under 40 in good health.

This clone occurred a few times. The rearrangement uses TRBV5-1 and TRBJ2-7, with D perhaps assigned TRBD1 or TRBD2 (5 bases each). Trimming pared 5 bases from V and 2 bases from J, leaving 17 bases between. Germline V gene data show CDR1 as SGHRS and CDR2 as YFSETQ. CDR3 length: 15 residues. CDR3 region: CASRRSGTETYEQYF. In DNA form, the CDR3 reads TGCGCCAGCAGGCGGTCCGGGACGGAAACCTACGAGCAGTACTTC.

V and J are TRBV5-5 and TRBJ1-1; D uncertain. The CDR3 has 16 amino acids. CDR1 is SGHKS, CDR2 YYEKEE, per germline (reference sequence). Trimming pared 0 bases from V and 0 bases from J, leaving 12 bases between. The CDR3: CASSLDGLLVNTEAFF. In nucleotides, the CDR3 is TGTGCCAGCAGCTTGGATGGCCTCCTGGTGAACACTGAAGCTTTCTTT.

The CDR3 sequence: CASSLETGDHEQYF. The CDR3 region has the DNA TGCGCCAGCAGCTTGGAGACAGGGGACCACGAGCAGTACTTC. The chain has TRBV5-1 and TRBJ2-7; 8 bases are shared with TRBD1. V trimming: 0 bases; J trimming: 5 bases; junction bases outside the gene matches: 4. The germline V gene has CDR1 SGHRS and CDR2 YFSETQ. CDR3 length: 14 amino acids.

This clone showed up just once. J is TRBJ1-3 and V is TRBV7-9; no clear D gene. This CDR3 is 15 amino acids long. The germline gives CDR1 SEHNR, CDR2 FQNEAQ (reference sequence). With 3 bases removed from V and 4 bases from J, the gap between germline ends came to 13 bases. The CDR3: CASSFGQAGGNTIYF. The CDR3 nucleotides are TGTGCCAGCAGCTTCGGGCAGGCTGGGGGAAACACCATATATTTT.

The chain joins TRBV4-2 to TRBJ2-2, with 7 positions matching TRBD2. Trimming removed 4 bases from V and 2 bases from J; junction bases left unmatched: 19. Germline V lookup: CDR1 LGHNA, CDR2 YNFKEQ. The CDR3 length is 20 residues. The CDR3: CASSPLGNWRGRTNTGELFF. CDR3 sequence (DNA): TGTGCCAGCAGCCCGCTGGGAAATTGGCGCGGGAGAACAAACACCGGGGAGCTGTTTTTT.

This clone occurred a few times. The chain carries TRBV4-1 and TRBJ1-5, with no clear D. Germline V gene lookup returns CDR1 MGHRA and CDR2 YSYEKL. Trimming removed 4 bases at V and 8 bases at J, with 12 bases between. The CDR3 covers 13 residues. The CDR3 sequence: CASSRHKHEPQHF. The CDR3 nucleotides read TGCGCCAGCAGCCGCCACAAACACGAGCCCCAGCATTTT.

V usage is TRBV27 and J usage is TRBJ2-5; D uncertain. The germline V gene has CDR1 MNHEY and CDR2 SMNVEV (reference sequence). The V end was cut by 8 bases, the J end by 0 bases, with 7 bases between. The length of the CDR3 is 12 residues. CDR3 protein: CASEGNQETQYF. The CDR3 nucleotides are TGTGCCAGCGAAGGGAACCAAGAGACCCAGTACTTC.

The chain combines TRBV28 with TRBJ2-1, with D possibly being TRBD2 (5 bases). There are 12 residues in the CDR3. Germline V gives CDR1 MDHEN, CDR2 SYDVKM. The V end lost 10 bases, the J end lost 4 bases, and 11 bases lay between the germline ends. CDR3 sequence reads: CATTSSYNEQFF. In DNA form, the CDR3 reads TGTGCCACTACTAGTAGTTACAATGAGCAGTTCTTC.

The chain links TRBV2 to TRBJ2-5; the D is unclear. V was clipped by 7 bases and J by 1 base, with 10 bases between them. CDR1 is SNHLY and CDR2 is FYNNEI in the germline V gene. This CDR3 comprises 13 residues. The CDR3 loop reads CASTGPTQETQYF. As DNA, the CDR3 is TGTGCCAGCACTGGCCCGACCCAAGAGACCCAGTACTTC.

The V call is TRBV6-5, the J call TRBJ2-3; 8 bases match TRBD2. After removal of 3 bases from V and 3 bases from J, the junction contained 5 bases not matched to a gene. The CDR3 consists of 15 residues. Germline CDR1 is MNHEY and CDR2 is SVGAGI. The CDR3 here is CASSYRASGTDTQYF. The CDR3 DNA reads TGTGCCAGCAGTTATCGGGCTAGCGGGACAGATACGCAGTATTTT.

This clone has just one count. The chain uses TRBV28 and TRBJ2-7; D ambiguous. The germline V gene has CDR1 MDHEN and CDR2 SYDVKM. The CDR3 runs 14 residues. Trimming took off 0 bases at V and 4 bases at J, with 10 bases between the two ends. The CDR3 spells CASSLWLVGYEQYF. The CDR3 DNA sequence: TGTGCCAGCAGTTTATGGTTAGTAGGTTACGAGCAGTACTTC.

On this clone itself: Other DNA sequences from this sample encode an identical CDR3 as well. The chain joins TRBV27 to TRBJ2-3; D remains unclear. The germline V gene has CDR1 MNHEY and CDR2 SMNVEV (reference sequence). The CDR3 has 13 residues. Trimming left V 8 bases short and J 3 bases short, with 12 bases between. CDR3 residues: CASSPRRTDTQYF. The CDR3 DNA follows: TGTGCCAGCTCCCCTCGGCGGACAGATACGCAGTATTTT.

This chain uses TRBV29-1 with TRBJ1-1; D uncertain. V lost 4 bases to trimming and J lost 11 bases, with 14 bases between them. There are 11 residues in the CDR3. CDR1 and CDR2 (germline): SQVTM, ANQGSEA. The DNA of the CDR3 is TGCAGCGTTGCCGAGGGTCGAGTGGCTTTCTTT. Translated, it gives CSVAEGRVAFF.

The chain uses TRBV19 and TRBJ1-4; TRBD1 matches at 9 bases. Germline V gives CDR1 LNHDA, CDR2 SQIVND (reference sequence). This CDR3 is 14 amino acids long. After removal of 6 bases from V and 8 bases from J, the junction contained 7 bases not matched to a gene. CDR3 sequence (DNA): TGTGCCAGTAGCCCGGGACAGGGTGAAGAAAAACTGTTTTTT. This translates into CASSPGQGEEKLFF.

This clone showed up just once. The rearrangement uses TRBV6-1 and TRBJ1-1; no definite D call. There are 14 residues in the CDR3. V was shortened by 0 bases and J by 5 bases, with 10 bases between the two germline ends. Germline CDR1 MNHNS, CDR2 SASEGT. CDR3 residues: CASSEARGLTEAFF. Written as DNA, the CDR3 is TGTGCCAGCAGTGAAGCGCGAGGGTTGACTGAAGCTTTCTTT.

Turning to this clone: A far larger clone is one nucleotide away, so this likely arose from a read error. V gene TRBV13 combines with J gene TRBJ1-2, with D perhaps TRBD1 (5 bases). The V gene's germline CDR1 is PRHDT and CDR2 FYEKMQ (reference sequence). V shed 2 bases and J shed 4 bases, with 17 bases lying between them. The CDR3 totals 16 residues. CDR3 loop: CASSLNDHGDGYGYTF. DNA for the CDR3: TGTGCCAGCAGCTTAAATGATCATGGGGACGGCTATGGCTACACCTTC.

The sample holds many counts of this clone. The chain has TRBV4-2 and TRBJ2-7, with D perhaps TRBD1 (6 bases). Trimming removed 1 base at V and 0 bases at J, with 13 bases between. Per germline, CDR1 LGHNA and CDR2 YNFKEQ. The CDR3 contains 16 residues. In nucleotides, the CDR3 is TGTGCCAGCAGCCAAGGTCTTTGGGACACCTCCTACGAGCAGTACTTC. This codes for CASSQGLWDTSYEQYF.

Only one count was recorded for this clone. The chain uses TRBV18 and TRBJ2-5; D remains ambiguous. V was cut by 0 bases and J by 3 bases, with 8 bases left in between. Germline assignment: CDR1 KGHSH and CDR2 LQKENI. The CDR3 consists of 14 residues. The CDR3 loop is CASSPPELKETQYF. In DNA form, the CDR3 reads TGTGCCAGCTCACCACCTGAGCTAAAAGAGACCCAGTACTTC.

The V and J genes are TRBV28 and TRBJ2-3; 10 nucleotides match TRBD2. After removal of 5 bases from V and 5 bases from J, the junction contained 10 bases not matched to a gene. Germline lookup yields CDR1 MDHEN and CDR2 SYDVKM. There are 16 residues in the CDR3. CDR3 sequence: CASSPIAGGPGDTQYF. The CDR3 coding sequence is TGTGCCAGCAGTCCTATAGCGGGAGGCCCGGGAGATACGCAGTATTTT.

This clone was seen a handful of times. This sequence joins TRBV4-1 and TRBJ2-7; 12 bases align to TRBD2. V was clipped by 4 bases and J by 2 bases; unmatched bases: 12. The CDR3 runs to 18 residues. Germline V gene sequence: CDR1 MGHRA, CDR2 YSYEKL. The CDR3 DNA follows: TGCGCCAGCAGCCCACGGCTGGCAGCTAGCGGGAGGGCCTACGAGCAGTACTTC. As protein: CASSPRLAASGRAYEQYF.

The J gene is TRBJ2-7, the V gene TRBV28; TRBD2 is a possible D gene (6 bases). V was clipped by 1 base and J by 3 bases, with 10 bases between them. Germline CDR1 and CDR2: MDHEN and SYDVKM. The CDR3 loop spans 14 amino acids. The CDR3 DNA is TGTGCCAGCAGTTTATACGGACTAATCTACGAGCAGTACTTC. Translated: CASSLYGLIYEQYF.

CDR3 in amino acids: CASSSRLAGNQETQYF. The DNA of the CDR3 is TGTGCCAGTAGTTCAAGACTAGCGGGGAACCAAGAGACCCAGTACTTC. V and J are TRBV19 and TRBJ2-5; 11 bases are a match to TRBD2. V dropped 5 bases and J dropped 0; count of bases not matched to a gene: 5. The CDR3 spans 16 residues. CDR1 LNHDA and CDR2 SQIVND come from the germline V gene (reference sequence).

The rearrangement joins TRBV4-1 to TRBJ2-7; 11 nucleotides match TRBD2. Unmatched junction bases numbered 7, after V lost 0 bases and J lost 0 bases. The CDR3 is 18 residues long. Germline V gives CDR1 MGHRA, CDR2 YSYEKL. This CDR3 is CASSQDFKGLADSYEQYF. CDR3 coding DNA: TGCGCCAGCAGCCAAGACTTTAAGGGACTAGCGGACTCCTACGAGCAGTACTTC.

This clone has a single count. V and J are TRBV28 and TRBJ2-1; a weak D match, TRBD2 (6 bases). Trimming cost V 9 bases and J 4 bases, with 10 bases left between them. Germline CDR1 reads MDHEN; CDR2 reads SYDVKM. CDR3 length equals 12 residues. The CDR3 loop is CARGTPYNEQFF. The DNA of the CDR3 is TGTGCCAGGGGGACTCCTTACAATGAGCAGTTCTTC.

The V call is TRBV5-1, the J call TRBJ2-7, with D tentatively TRBD1 or TRBD2 (5 bases each). The V end was cut by 9 bases, the J end by 2 bases, with 21 bases between. Germline CDR1 is SGHRS and CDR2 is YFSETQ. The CDR3 is made up of 15 amino acids. As DNA, the CDR3 is TGCGCCAACTTAGACGACCGGGACCGCACCTACGAGCAGTACTTC. Protein sequence: CANLDDRDRTYEQYF.

The V gene is TRBV5-1, the J gene TRBJ2-1, with D perhaps matching TRBD1 (6 bases). The V gene lost 1 base and the J gene lost 5 bases, with 13 bases spanning the gap. Germline V gene lookup returns CDR1 SGHRS and CDR2 YFSETQ. The CDR3 loop spans 15 amino acids. The CDR3 DNA sequence: TGCGCCAGCAGCTTGACAGGGTCTCGAGACAATGAGCAGTTCTTC. It encodes CASSLTGSRDNEQFF.

This chain joins TRBV7-9 and TRBJ2-3; unclear D gene. The CDR3 contains 14 residues. V was clipped by 3 bases and J by 5 bases, with 12 bases between them. Germline CDR1 is SEHNR and CDR2 is FQNEAQ (reference sequence). In nucleotides, the CDR3 is TGTGCCAGCAGCTTTCAGCAGCGTAAAGATACGCAGTATTTT. This sequence encodes CASSFQQRKDTQYF.